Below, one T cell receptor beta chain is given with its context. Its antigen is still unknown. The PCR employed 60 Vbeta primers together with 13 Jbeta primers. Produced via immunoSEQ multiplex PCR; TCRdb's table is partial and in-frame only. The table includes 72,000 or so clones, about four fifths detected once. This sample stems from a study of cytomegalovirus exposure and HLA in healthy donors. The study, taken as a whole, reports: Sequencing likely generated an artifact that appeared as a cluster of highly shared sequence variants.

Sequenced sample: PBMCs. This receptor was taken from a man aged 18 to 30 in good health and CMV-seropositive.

CDR3 region: CASSATGASNQPQHF. The DNA of the CDR3 is TGTGCCAGCAGCGCTACAGGGGCTAGCAATCAGCCCCAGCATTTT. V is TRBV9 and J is TRBJ1-5; TRBD1 matches 7 bases. The germline gives CDR1 SGDLS, CDR2 YYNGEE. The ends lost 3 bases at V and 0 bases at J; junction bases unmatched: 3. This CDR3 has 15 amino acids.